Sequencing of this TCR beta chain was carried out in a study of shared clonotypes between healthy human individuals. The healthy adult donors were HIV-negative and reported no recent acute infections or vaccinations. Researchers partitioned CD4+ cells into CD45RA+ naive and CD45RA-negative memory subsets. Findings and caveats of the study: It was anticipated that sequencing depth would influence how many clonotypes donors shared.

The V and J ends lost 11 bases and 3 bases, in that order; junction bases with no gene match: 8. The CDR3 runs to 15 residues. Germline loops: CDR1 MNHNS, CDR2 SASEGT. As regards this clone: Antigen specificity is unknown.

Over several immunoSEQ plates, each subset's genomic DNA was distributed in even portions. Using immunoSEQ multiplex PCR, the repertoire was profiled, and TCRdb retains in-frame clones only, with some absent. The sample shows around 2.1 million clones, about 94% of them seen only once. The clonotype originates from a man between 18 and 35 years old in good health. V usage is TRBV6-1 and J usage is TRBJ2-3; 13 bases agree with TRBD2. Specimen: naive CD4+ T cells sorted from blood. The subset: CD45RA+ positively selected. The CDR3 DNA reads as TGTGCCGGAAAAACTAGCGGGGGGGAGACAGATACGCAGTATTTT. It encodes CAGKTSGGETDTQYF.